These T cell receptor beta chains were read from a single sample in a study of T cells in Graves' hyperthyroidism and ophthalmopathy. In TCRdb, the multiplex PCR reads were re-called with MiXCR into one record per CDR3 protein. The sample holds 650,000 to 800,000 distinct CDR3 sequences, about 45% seen once. Source material: peripheral blood or thyroid tissue (not recorded which). These TCRs come from an adult man with Graves' disease, either hyperthyroidism or ophthalmopathy (not recorded which). Both conserved end residues are part of each CDR3. A D gene is named only where the DNA matches it firmly. A clone size is listed for some rows: how often the clone was seen (once, few, many), or a class if it is expanded.

>TRBJ1-4|TRBV15|.|12|.
CATDSLNEKLFF
TGTGCCACCGACAGCCTTAATGAAAAACTGTTTTTT
>TRBJ1-2|TRBV5-1|.|15|.
CASSLMAGKGGGYTF
TGCGCCAGCAGCCTGATGGCAGGGAAAGGCGGGGGCTACACCTTC
>TRBJ2-5|TRBV10-3|TRBD1|14|many
CAIRDSKIQETQYF
TGTGCCATAAGGGACAGCAAGATCCAAGAGACCCAGTACTTC
>TRBJ1-2|TRBV2|TRBD1|16|few
CASSPEGTGIGYGYTF
TGTGCCAGCAGCCCCGAGGGGACAGGTATCGGCTATGGCTACACCTTC
>TRBJ2-7|TRBV25-1|.|14|.
CASSEMTGSYEQYF
TGTGCCAGCAGTGAGATGACAGGCTCCTACGAGCAGTACTTC
>TRBJ1-5|TRBV6-1|TRBD1|14|.
CAGSRGQGDQPQHF
TGTGCCGGCAGCCGCGGACAGGGAGATCAGCCCCAGCATTTT
>TRBJ1-5|TRBV19|.|15|.
CASSIGQASNQPQHF
TGTGCCAGTAGTATAGGACAGGCTAGCAATCAGCCCCAGCATTTT
>TRBJ2-2|TRBV29-1|.|11|.
CSVRNPGELFF
TGCAGCGTCAGGAACCCAGGGGAGCTGTTTTTT
>TRBJ2-7|TRBV7-8|TRBD1|14|.
CASSWTGSTFEQYF
TGTGCCAGCAGCTGGACAGGTTCGACCTTCGAGCAGTACTTC
>TRBJ2-5|TRBV10-3|TRBD2|15|.
CAISVSGGHQETQYF
TGTGCCATCAGTGTTAGCGGGGGACACCAAGAGACCCAGTACTTC
>TRBJ1-4|TRBV15|TRBD1|17|.
CATSTRQGGATNEKLFF
TGTGCCACCAGCACGCGACAGGGTGGGGCAACTAATGAAAAACTGTTTTTT
>TRBJ1-1|TRBV11-1|TRBD1|14|.
CASSPETGNTEASF
TGTGCCAGCAGCCCGGAGACAGGGAACACTGAAGCTTCCTTT
>TRBJ1-1|TRBV12-3/TRBV12-4|.|14|few
CASSPRNRNTEAFF
TGTGCCAGCAGTCCGCGGAACAGGAACACTGAAGCTTTCTTT
>TRBJ1-1|TRBV11-1|.|14|.
CASSSQVKGTEAFF
TGTGCCAGCAGCTCGCAGGTTAAGGGCACTGAAGCTTTCTTT
>TRBJ2-2|TRBV15|.|12|.
CATSRGYGGLFF
TGTGCCACCAGCAGGGGGTACGGGGGGCTGTTTTTT
>TRBJ1-1|TRBV20-1|.|12|few
CSASPNIAEAFF
TGCAGTGCTAGCCCGAACATCGCTGAAGCTTTCTTT
>TRBJ1-1|TRBV5-1|.|15|.
CASSTNSVGGTEAFF
TGCGCCAGCAGCACAAACAGCGTGGGGGGCACTGAAGCTTTCTTT
>TRBJ2-7|TRBV7-9|TRBD1|15|many
CASSFRDRGSYEQYF
TGTGCCAGCAGCTTCCGGGACAGGGGCTCCTACGAGCAGTACTTC
>TRBJ2-5|TRBV7-2|.|14|few
CASRTDGGVATQYF
TGTGCCAGCAGGACGGACGGTGGTGTGGCGACCCAGTACTTC
>TRBJ2-5|TRBV6-5|.|14|.
CASSYGGLGETQYF
TGTGCCAGCAGTTACGGGGGGCTTGGAGAGACCCAGTACTTC
>TRBJ1-6|TRBV2|.|18|many
CASTDPREPSGHNSPLHF
TGTGCCAGTACGGACCCGCGGGAACCGTCAGGCCATAATTCACCCCTCCACTTT
>TRBJ2-5|TRBV10-3|.|12|.
CAIRPGLPTQYF
TGTGCCATCAGACCGGGACTCCCTACCCAGTACTTC
>TRBJ2-7|TRBV10-1|TRBD2|15|many
CASSEIAGASYEQYF
TGCGCCAGCAGTGAAATAGCGGGAGCCTCCTACGAGCAGTACTTC
>TRBJ2-2|TRBV25-1|TRBD2|15|.
CASSLAGGSTGELFF
TGTGCCAGCAGTTTGGCGGGGGGAAGTACTGGGGAGCTGTTTTTT
>TRBJ1-4|TRBV24-1|.|14|many
CATSGVGANEKLFF
TGTGCCACCAGTGGTGTGGGCGCAAATGAAAAACTGTTTTTT
>TRBJ1-5|TRBV11-1|.|15|once
CASSLGWGQDQPQHF
TGTGCCAGCAGCTTAGGGTGGGGGCAAGATCAGCCCCAGCATTTT
>TRBJ1-5|TRBV6-5|TRBD1|16|.
CASSPRWRGLGQPQHF
TGTGCCAGCAGCCCTAGGTGGAGGGGGCTCGGTCAGCCCCAGCATTTT
>TRBJ2-7|TRBV29-1|TRBD1|16|.
CSVERPGTGNSYEQYF
TGCAGCGTTGAACGTCCCGGGACAGGGAACTCCTACGAGCAGTACTTC
>TRBJ1-6|TRBV6-1|.|15|.
CASSERWQGSSPLHF
TGTGCCAGCAGTGAACGATGGCAGGGCAGTTCACCCCTCCACTTT
>TRBJ2-6|TRBV9|TRBD1|13|once
CASSATGSNVLTF
TGTGCCAGCAGCGCGACAGGGTCCAACGTCCTGACTTTC
>TRBJ1-2|TRBV20-1|TRBD1|13|.
CSAPVQGASGYTF
TGCAGTGCCCCTGTGCAGGGGGCCAGTGGCTACACCTTC
>TRBJ2-2|TRBV6-6|TRBD1|14|.
CASREQGYTGELFF
TGTGCCAGCAGGGAACAGGGGTACACCGGGGAGCTGTTTTTT
>TRBJ2-5|TRBV10-3|TRBD2|15|once
CAIRPSGGSLETQYF
TGTGCCATCAGGCCCTCTGGCGGGAGTCTAGAGACCCAGTACTTC
>TRBJ2-5|TRBV7-6|.|14|few
CASSLGGLEETQYF
TGTGCCAGCAGCTTAGGGGGGCTAGAAGAGACCCAGTACTTC
>TRBJ2-7|TRBV29-1|TRBD2|15|.
CSVEDQGTSSYEQYF
TGCAGCGTTGAAGATCAGGGGACTAGCTCCTACGAGCAGTACTTC
>TRBJ2-7|TRBV6-1|.|15|.
CASSAPGHNGYEQYF
TGTGCCAGCAGTGCCCCGGGGCACAATGGCTACGAGCAGTACTTC
>TRBJ1-2|TRBV29-1|TRBD1|14|many
CSVVDPGGANGYTF
TGCAGCGTTGTAGATCCAGGGGGCGCGAATGGCTACACCTTC
>TRBJ2-5|TRBV7-4|TRBD2|16|.
CASSGGSRGISETQYF
TGTGCCAGCAGTGGCGGGAGTCGGGGTATATCGGAGACCCAGTACTTC
>TRBJ1-1|TRBV19|.|13|few
CASSIIGYTEAFF
TGTGCCAGTAGTATTATAGGTTACACTGAAGCTTTCTTT
>TRBJ1-6|TRBV2|TRBD1|16|.
CASSEVGQGASAPLHF
TGTGCCAGCAGTGAAGTGGGACAGGGGGCCTCAGCACCCCTCCACTTT
>TRBJ1-2|TRBV6-5|.|14|.
CAGSYSIDHVGYTF
TGTGCCGGCAGTTACTCGATCGATCACGTGGGCTACACCTTC
>TRBJ2-2|TRBV6-1|TRBD2|16|.
CASSSLAGGPSGELFF
TGTGCCAGCAGTTCCCTAGCGGGAGGGCCTTCCGGGGAGCTGTTTTTT
>TRBJ1-5|TRBV25-1|.|15|many
CASSEEGLGNQPQHF
TGTGCCAGCAGTGAAGAGGGTTTAGGCAATCAGCCCCAGCATTTT
>TRBJ1-5|TRBV19|.|15|few
CASKGDGNSNQPQHF
TGTGCCAGTAAGGGGGACGGTAATAGCAATCAGCCCCAGCATTTT